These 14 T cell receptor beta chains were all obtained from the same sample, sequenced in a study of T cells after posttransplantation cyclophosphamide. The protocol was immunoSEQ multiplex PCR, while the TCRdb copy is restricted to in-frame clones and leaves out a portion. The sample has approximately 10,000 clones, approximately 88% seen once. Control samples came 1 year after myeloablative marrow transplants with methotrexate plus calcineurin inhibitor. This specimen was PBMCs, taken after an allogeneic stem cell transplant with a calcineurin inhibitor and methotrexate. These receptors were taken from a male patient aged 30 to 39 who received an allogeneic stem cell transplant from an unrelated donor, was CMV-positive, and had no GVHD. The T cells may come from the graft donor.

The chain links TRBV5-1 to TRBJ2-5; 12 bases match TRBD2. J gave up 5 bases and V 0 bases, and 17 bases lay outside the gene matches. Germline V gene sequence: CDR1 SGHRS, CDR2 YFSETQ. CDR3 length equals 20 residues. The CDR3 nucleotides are TGCGCCAGCAGCTTGGAGCGCACTAGCGGGAGGCCGCCCGTGGGTGAGACCCAGTACTTC. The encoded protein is CASSLERTSGRPPVGETQYF.

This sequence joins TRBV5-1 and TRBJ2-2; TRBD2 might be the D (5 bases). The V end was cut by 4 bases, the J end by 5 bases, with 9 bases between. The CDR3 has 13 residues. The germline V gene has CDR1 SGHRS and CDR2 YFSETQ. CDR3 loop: CASSDRGTGELFF. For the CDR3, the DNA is TGCGCCAGCAGCGATCGGGGAACCGGGGAGCTGTTTTTT. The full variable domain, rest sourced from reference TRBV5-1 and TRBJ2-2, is KAGVTQTPRYLIKTRGQQVTLSCSPISGHRSVSWYQQTPGQGLQFLFEYFSETQRNKGNFPGRFSGRQFSNSRSEMNVSTLELGDSALYLCASSDRGTGELFFGEGSRLTVL.

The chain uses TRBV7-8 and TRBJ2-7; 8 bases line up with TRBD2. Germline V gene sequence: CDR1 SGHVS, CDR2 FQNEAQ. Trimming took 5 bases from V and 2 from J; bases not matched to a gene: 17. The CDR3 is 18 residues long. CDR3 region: CASSAPSRASGYPYEQYV. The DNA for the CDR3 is TGTGCCAGCAGCGCCCCTAGTCGGGCTAGCGGGTATCCCTACGAGCAGTACGTC.

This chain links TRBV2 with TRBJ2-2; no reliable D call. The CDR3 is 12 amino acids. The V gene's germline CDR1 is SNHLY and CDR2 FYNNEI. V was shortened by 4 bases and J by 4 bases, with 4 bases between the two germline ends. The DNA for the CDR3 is TGTGCCAGCAGTGGCGCCACCGGGGAGCTGTTTTTT. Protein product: CASSGATGELFF.

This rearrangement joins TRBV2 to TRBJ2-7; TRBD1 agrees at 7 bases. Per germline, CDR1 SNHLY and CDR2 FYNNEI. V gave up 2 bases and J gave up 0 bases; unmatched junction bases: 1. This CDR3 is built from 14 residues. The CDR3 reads CASSEWDSSYEQYF. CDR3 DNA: TGTGCCAGCAGTGAATGGGACAGCTCCTACGAGCAGTACTTC.

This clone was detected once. The CDR3 loop reads CASSPGGRSSYEQYV. CDR3 nucleotide sequence: TGTGCCAGCAGCCCCGGGGGTAGGAGCTCCTACGAGCAGTACGTC. This rearrangement joins TRBV5-4 to TRBJ2-7, with TRBD2 as a possible D gene (6 bases). This CDR3 is 15 amino acids long. V was shortened by 4 bases and J by 0 bases, with 14 bases between the two germline ends. Per germline, CDR1 SGHNT and CDR2 YYREEE (reference sequence).

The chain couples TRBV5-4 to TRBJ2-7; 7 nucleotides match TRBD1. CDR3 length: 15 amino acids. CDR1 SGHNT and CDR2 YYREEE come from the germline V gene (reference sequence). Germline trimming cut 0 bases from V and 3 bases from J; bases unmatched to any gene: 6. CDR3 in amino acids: CASSLDGTDLYEQYV. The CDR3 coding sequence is TGTGCCAGCAGCTTGGATGGGACAGATCTCTACGAGCAGTACGTC.

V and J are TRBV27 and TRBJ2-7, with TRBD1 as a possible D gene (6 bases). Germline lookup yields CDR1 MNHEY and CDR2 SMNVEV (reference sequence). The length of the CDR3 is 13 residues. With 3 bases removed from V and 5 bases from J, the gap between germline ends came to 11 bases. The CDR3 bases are TGTGCCAGCAGTTTTTTACAGGGAGACGAGCAGTACTTC. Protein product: CASSFLQGDEQYF.

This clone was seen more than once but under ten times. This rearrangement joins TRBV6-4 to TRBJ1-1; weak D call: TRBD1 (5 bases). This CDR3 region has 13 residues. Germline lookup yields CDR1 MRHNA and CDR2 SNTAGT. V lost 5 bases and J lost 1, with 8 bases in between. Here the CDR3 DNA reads TGTGCCAGCAGTAGACAGTCGAACACTGAAGCTTTCTTT. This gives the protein CASSRQSNTEAFF.

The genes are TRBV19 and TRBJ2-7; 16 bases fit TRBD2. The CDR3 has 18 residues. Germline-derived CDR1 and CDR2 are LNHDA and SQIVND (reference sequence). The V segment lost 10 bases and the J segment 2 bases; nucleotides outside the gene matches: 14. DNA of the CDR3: TGTGCCATATTACAAGGGACTAGCGGGGGGGGGAGCCCCTACGAGCAGTACGTC. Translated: CAILQGTSGGGSPYEQYV.

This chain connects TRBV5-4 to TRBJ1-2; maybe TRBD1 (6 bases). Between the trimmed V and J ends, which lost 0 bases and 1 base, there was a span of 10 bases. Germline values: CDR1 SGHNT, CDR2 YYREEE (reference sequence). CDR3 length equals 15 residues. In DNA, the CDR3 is TGTGCCAGCAGCTTGGGCATACAGGGTAACTATGGCTACACCTTC. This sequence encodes CASSLGIQGNYGYTF.

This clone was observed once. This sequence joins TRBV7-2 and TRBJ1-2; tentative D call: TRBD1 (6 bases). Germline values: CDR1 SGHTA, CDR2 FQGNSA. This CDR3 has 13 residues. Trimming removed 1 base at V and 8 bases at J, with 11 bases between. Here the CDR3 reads CASSLGRGEGYTF. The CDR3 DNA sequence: TGTGCCAGCAGCTTAGGCAGGGGAGAAGGCTACACCTTC.

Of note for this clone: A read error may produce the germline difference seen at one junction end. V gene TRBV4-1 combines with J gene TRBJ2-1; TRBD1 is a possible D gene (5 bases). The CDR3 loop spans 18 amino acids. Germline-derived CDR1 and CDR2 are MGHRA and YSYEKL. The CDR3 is CAGSQTSTAPPTGNEQFF. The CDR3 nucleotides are TGCGCCGGCAGCCAAACCTCGACAGCCCCTCCGACTGGGAATGAGCAGTTCTTC.

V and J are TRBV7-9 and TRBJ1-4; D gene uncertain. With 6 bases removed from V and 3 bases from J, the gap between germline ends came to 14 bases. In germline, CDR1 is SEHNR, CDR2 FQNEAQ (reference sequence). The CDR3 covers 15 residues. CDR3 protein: CASSLSSGANEKLFF. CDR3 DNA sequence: TGTGCCAGCAGTCTTTCGTCTGGAGCTAATGAAAAACTGTTTTTT.